These T cell receptor beta chains were read from a single sample in a study of blood T cell repertoires in COVID-19. The data were produced by immunoSEQ multiplex PCR, yet TCRdb's version contains in-frame clones alone and is incomplete. The sample lists 300,000 or so clones, 87% occurring once. The sequencing input was peripheral blood. The source is a woman aged 50 to 60 who had recovered from COVID-19. CDR3s include the opening cysteine and the closing phenylalanine or tryptophan. A D gene is named only where the DNA matches it firmly. Where a row states a size, it is once, few, many or the class of an expanded clone; other rows omit it.

>13|TRBJ2-1|TRBD1|TRBV24-1|-
TGTGCCACCAGTGATACCAACGACAGGGTACGGTTCTTC
CATSDTNDRVRFF
>15|TRBJ1-6|TRBD1|TRBV2|few
TGTGCCAGCAGTGAATTGGGACAGCGAGCTTCACCCCTCCACTTT
CASSELGQRASPLHF
>14|TRBJ2-5|TRBD1|TRBV9|-
TGTGCCAGCAGCGCCACAGGGGGCCGTGAGACCCAGTACTTC
CASSATGGRETQYF
>15|TRBJ1-6|-|TRBV5-1|-
TGCGCCAGCAGGACAGGATTAGGGCATAATTCACCCCTCCACTTT
CASRTGLGHNSPLHF
>14|TRBJ2-7|TRBD2|TRBV5-4|-
TGTGCCAGCAGCCCGACTGGGACTAGCTACGAGCAGTACTTC
CASSPTGTSYEQYF
>13|TRBJ1-1|-|TRBV6-2/TRBV6-3|-
TGTGCCAGCAGTTACGGGGGGGGCACTGAAGCTTTCTTT
CASSYGGGTEAFF
>16|TRBJ2-2|TRBD2|TRBV30|-
TGTGCCTGGAGGGCGGGACTATCCTCGAACACCGGGGAGCTGTTTTTT
CAWRAGLSSNTGELFF
>13|TRBJ1-4|-|TRBV28|-
TGTGCCACCAACGGCAGGGTTAATGAAAAACTGTTTTTT
CATNGRVNEKLFF
>13|TRBJ1-4|-|TRBV7-2|-
TGTGCCAGCAGCTTAGTTGGCTCTGAAAAACTGTTTTTT
CASSLVGSEKLFF
>15|TRBJ1-6|TRBD1|TRBV30|once
TGTGCCTGGAGTGCTCAGACAGGGATCAATTCACCCCTCCACTTT
CAWSAQTGINSPLHF
>12|TRBJ1-5|-|TRBV19|few
TGTGCCAGTAGTATCTTCAATCAGCCCCAGCATTTT
CASSIFNQPQHF
>16|TRBJ1-3|TRBD1|TRBV9|-
TGTGCCAGCAGCCCACATGGAGGGACAGCTGGAAACACCATATATTTT
CASSPHGGTAGNTIYF
>14|TRBJ1-1|TRBD1|TRBV7-9|-
TGTGCCAGCAGGGACCGGGACAGCGACACTGAAGCTTTCTTT
CASRDRDSDTEAFF
>12|TRBJ2-1|TRBD2|TRBV6-2/TRBV6-3|-
TGTGCCAGCAGTTTAGCGGGAGCCCACCAGTTCTTC
CASSLAGAHQFF
>15|TRBJ2-7|-|TRBV21-1|-
TGTGCCAGCAGCCCGCCGGACAGGGTTGGGTACGAGCAGTACTTC
CASSPPDRVGYEQYF
>11|TRBJ2-1|-|TRBV12-3/TRBV12-4|-
TGTGCCAGCAGTTTAGGCAGTGAGCAGTTCTTC
CASSLGSEQFF
>14|TRBJ1-4|-|TRBV30|-
TGTGCCTGGAGTGGTGGGAGAGGAGGGGAAAAACTGTTTTTT
CAWSGGRGGEKLFF
>13|TRBJ1-2|-|TRBV18|once
TGTGCCAGCTCACCACCCCTGAACTATGGCTACACCTTC
CASSPPLNYGYTF
>13|TRBJ1-3|-|TRBV12-3/TRBV12-4|-
TGTGCCAGCAGTACCACAGCTGGAAACACCATATATTTT
CASSTTAGNTIYF
>14|TRBJ2-1|-|TRBV7-3|-
TGTGCCAGCAGCTTAATTGGGCTAGACGAGGGGCAGTTCTTC
CASSLIGLDEGQFF
>14|TRBJ2-7|-|TRBV9|few
TGTGCCAGCAGCGTAGATGGACGGGATCGCGAGCAGTACTTC
CASSVDGRDREQYF
>12|TRBJ2-1|-|TRBV12-3/TRBV12-4|-
TGTGCCAGCAGTTTTTCTCAGGGAAGGGGGTTCTTC
CASSFSQGRGFF
>13|TRBJ1-4|TRBD1|TRBV29-1|-
TGCAGCGCCCGGGACAGGGGGAATGAAAAACTGTTTTTT
CSARDRGNEKLFF
>17|TRBJ2-5|-|TRBV23-1|-
TGCGCCAGCAGTCAATCAAAGAGCCCCCCAGATAGAGGGACCCAGTACTTC
CASSQSKSPPDRGTQYF
>14|TRBJ1-6|-|TRBV19|once
TGTGCCAGTCTCCCTAAGTCCTATAATTCACCCCTCCACTTT
CASLPKSYNSPLHF
>16|TRBJ2-5|TRBD2|TRBV13|-
TGTGCCAGCAGCTTCCTAGCGGGAGAAGGCCGAGAGACCCAGTACTTC
CASSFLAGEGRETQYF
>15|TRBJ1-5|-|TRBV7-2|-
TGTGCCAGCAGCTTAGTAGGTCTTGAGGGTCAGCCCCAGCATTTT
CASSLVGLEGQPQHF
>14|TRBJ2-5|TRBD1|TRBV28|-
TGTGCCAGCAGCCCAGGGGGCTTAGGGGAGACCCAGTACTTC
CASSPGGLGETQYF
>12|TRBJ2-1|-|TRBV29-1|-
TGCAGCGTTGGTGAGGGGGACAATGAGCAGTTCTTC
CSVGEGDNEQFF
>17|TRBJ1-4|TRBD1|TRBV4-1|once
TGCGCCAGCAGGTCCGGGACAGGCGTTGCAACTAATGAAAAACTGTTTTTT
CASRSGTGVATNEKLFF
>12|TRBJ1-2|TRBD1|TRBV2|-
TGTGCCAGCAGGACAGGGGAGGAGGGCTACACCTTC
CASRTGEEGYTF
>15|TRBJ1-5|TRBD1|TRBV28|-
TGTGCCAGCGGCTCCGGGACAGGGGGCGGACAGCCCCAGCATTTT
CASGSGTGGGQPQHF
>19|TRBJ1-1|-|TRBV7-9|-
TGTGCCAGAACCAACCCAAATCACAGGGAAACCTATCTGAACACTGAAGCTTTCTTT
CARTNPNHRETYLNTEAFF
>13|TRBJ1-5|-|TRBV30|-
TGTGCCTGGAGTGTGAGGGTTGATCAGCCCCAGCATTTT
CAWSVRVDQPQHF
>14|TRBJ2-7|-|TRBV2|-
TGTGCCAGCAAGGAGGGGCTTTCGACCTACGAGCAGTACTTC
CASKEGLSTYEQYF
>13|TRBJ1-1|-|TRBV3-1/TRBV3-2|-
TGTGCCAGCAGCGAGATTCAGAACACTGAAGCTTTCTTT
CASSEIQNTEAFF
>14|TRBJ2-4|TRBD1|TRBV7-4|-
TGTGCCAGCAGCCCCAGGGGGAATATAAACATTCAGTACTTC
CASSPRGNINIQYF
>17|TRBJ2-2|TRBD2|TRBV10-3|-
TGTGCCACCTCTCGGACTAGCGGGAGGGCCGGAGTCGGGGAGCTGTTTTTT
CATSRTSGRAGVGELFF
>15|TRBJ1-5|TRBD1|TRBV7-9|-
TGTGCCAGCAGCTTGGGACAGGGGAGGGTTCAGCCCCAGCATTTT
CASSLGQGRVQPQHF
>11|TRBJ2-5|-|TRBV28|once
TGTGCCAGCAGTCTCCAAGAGACCCAGTACTTC
CASSLQETQYF